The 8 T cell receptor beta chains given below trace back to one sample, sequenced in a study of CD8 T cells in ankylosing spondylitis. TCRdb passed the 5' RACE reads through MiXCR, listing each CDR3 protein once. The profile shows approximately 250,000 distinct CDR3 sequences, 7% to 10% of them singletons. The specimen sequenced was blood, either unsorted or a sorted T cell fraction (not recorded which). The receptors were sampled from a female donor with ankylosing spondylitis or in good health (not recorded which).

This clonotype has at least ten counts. The CDR3: CSVEKGGGQGGGEQFF. DNA for the CDR3: TGCAGCGTTGAAAAGGGGGGGGGACAGGGTGGAGGTGAGCAGTTCTTC. The chain combines TRBV29-1 with TRBJ2-1; 9 nucleotides line up with TRBD1. This CDR3 region has 16 residues. J was trimmed by 9 bases and V by 2 bases; bases with no gene match: 14. The V gene's germline CDR1 is SQVTM and CDR2 ANQGSEA.

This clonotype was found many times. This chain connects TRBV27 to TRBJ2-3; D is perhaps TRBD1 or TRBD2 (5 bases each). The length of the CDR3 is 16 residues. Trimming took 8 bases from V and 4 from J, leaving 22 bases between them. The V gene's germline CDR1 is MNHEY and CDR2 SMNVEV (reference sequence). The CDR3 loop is CASSPWGPVGADTQYF. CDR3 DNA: TGTGCCAGCTCTCCCTGGGGCCCGGTGGGGGCAGATACGCAGTATTTT.

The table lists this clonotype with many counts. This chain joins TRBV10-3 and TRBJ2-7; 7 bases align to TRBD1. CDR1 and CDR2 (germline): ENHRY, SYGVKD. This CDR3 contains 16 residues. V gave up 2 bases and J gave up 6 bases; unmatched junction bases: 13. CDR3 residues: CAISERKGARFGEQYF. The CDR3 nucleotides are TGTGCCATCAGTGAGCGGAAGGGGGCGCGGTTCGGCGAGCAGTACTTC.

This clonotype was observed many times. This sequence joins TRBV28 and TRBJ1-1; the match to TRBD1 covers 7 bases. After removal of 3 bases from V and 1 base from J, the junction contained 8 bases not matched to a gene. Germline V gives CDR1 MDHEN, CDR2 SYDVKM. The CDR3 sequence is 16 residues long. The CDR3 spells CASSLTGTPRNTEAFF. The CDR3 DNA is TGTGCCAGCAGTTTGACAGGGACTCCAAGGAACACTGAAGCTTTCTTT.

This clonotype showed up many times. For the CDR3, the DNA is TGCGCCAGCAGCCAAGTGGGCTTGAAGAAGACTGAAGCTTTCTTT. It codes for CASSQVGLKKTEAFF. The chain recombines TRBV4-3 with TRBJ1-1; D is ambiguous. V was clipped by 1 base and J by 5 bases, with 14 bases between them. Per the germline V gene, CDR1 is LGHNA and CDR2 is YSLEER. The length of the CDR3 is 15 residues.

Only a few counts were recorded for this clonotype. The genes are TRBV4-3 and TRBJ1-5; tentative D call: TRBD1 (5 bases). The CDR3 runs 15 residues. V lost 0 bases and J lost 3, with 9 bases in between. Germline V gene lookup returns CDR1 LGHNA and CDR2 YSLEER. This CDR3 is CASSQEAGYNQPQHF. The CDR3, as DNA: TGCGCCAGCAGCCAAGAAGCAGGGTACAATCAGCCCCAGCATTTT.

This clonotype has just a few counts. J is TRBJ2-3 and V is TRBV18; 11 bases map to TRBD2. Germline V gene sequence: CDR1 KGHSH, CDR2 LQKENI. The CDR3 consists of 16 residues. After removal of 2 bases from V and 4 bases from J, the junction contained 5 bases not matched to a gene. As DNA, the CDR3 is TGTGCCAGCTCACCAGCTAGCGGGAGGTTTTCAGATACGCAGTATTTT. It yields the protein CASSPASGRFSDTQYF.

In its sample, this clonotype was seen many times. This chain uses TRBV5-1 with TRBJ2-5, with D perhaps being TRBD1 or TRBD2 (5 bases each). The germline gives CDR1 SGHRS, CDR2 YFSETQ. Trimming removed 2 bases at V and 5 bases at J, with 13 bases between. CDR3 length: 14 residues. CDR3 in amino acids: CASSFGAGGETQYF. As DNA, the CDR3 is TGCGCCAGCAGCTTCGGGGCTGGTGGGGAGACCCAGTACTTC. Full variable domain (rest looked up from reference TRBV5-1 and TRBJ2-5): KAGVTQTPRYLIKTRGQQVTLSCSPISGHRSVSWYQQTPGQGLQFLFEYFSETQRNKGNFPGRFSGRQFSNSRSEMNVSTLELGDSALYLCASSFGAGGETQYFGPGTRLLVL.